These T cell receptor beta chains were read from a single sample in a study of blood T cell repertoires in COVID-19. The assay was immunoSEQ multiplex PCR, and TCRdb's table has in-frame clones only and misses some. The sample yields hundreds of thousands of clones, about 90% seen once. Sequencing was performed on PBMCs or T cells enriched from blood (not recorded which). These receptor sequences come from a man aged 25 to 40 who had been exposed to COVID-19. Both conserved end residues are part of each CDR3. Each record gives: V gene, J gene, CDR3 protein.

>TRBV3-1/TRBV3-2|TRBJ2-3
CASSRQIGGDRGSDTQYF
>TRBV3-1/TRBV3-2|TRBJ1-1
CASSSVGATEAFF
>TRBV30|TRBJ2-5
CAWKGPGGWGQDLETQYF
>TRBV11-2|TRBJ2-1
CASSTSGGRNEQFF
>TRBV6-2/TRBV6-3|TRBJ2-1
CASSYALEEQFF
>TRBV5-1|TRBJ1-2
CASSLEFGQGDGYTF
>TRBV12-3/TRBV12-4|TRBJ2-5
CASRRQGTETQYF
>TRBV6-1|TRBJ2-1
CASRVNLVSEQFF
>TRBV30|TRBJ1-2
CAWSDTPGTGGGYGYTF
>TRBV19|TRBJ2-2
CASQVGGTNTGELFF
>TRBV5-4|TRBJ2-1
CASSVNRGVDEQFF
>TRBV7-3|TRBJ1-6
CASSLNPRAGSAYNSPLHF
>TRBV5-4|TRBJ1-4
CASRYGSSTNEKLFF
>TRBV6-5|TRBJ1-1
CASSSAGITEAFF
>TRBV5-1|TRBJ1-1
CASSLGTGQVTEAFF
>TRBV10-3|TRBJ2-7
CAIRASGGNSYEQYF
>TRBV5-1|TRBJ1-5
CASSFGDSNQPQHF
>TRBV3-1/TRBV3-2|TRBJ2-4
CASSLTSGGHIQYF
>TRBV11-2|TRBJ1-2
CASSRPSPGGYTF
>TRBV25-1|TRBJ2-3
CASGPARTQYF
>TRBV15|TRBJ2-3
CATSRAPSGGTDTQYF
>TRBV30|TRBJ1-2
CAWNPGGSNYGYTF
>TRBV4-1|TRBJ1-2
CASSQDAGGYTF
>TRBV14|TRBJ2-3
CASSQDFGLAGTDTQYF
>TRBV3-1/TRBV3-2|TRBJ2-1
CASSQGLRNEQFF
>TRBV2|TRBJ1-4
CARKESNEKLFF
>TRBV18|TRBJ2-3
CASSPESDTQYF
>TRBV3-1/TRBV3-2|TRBJ2-5
CASSQVIAGGKETQYF
>TRBV5-1|TRBJ2-5
CASSLGTKETQYF
>TRBV2|TRBJ1-1
CASSEAGGRGEAFF
>TRBV5-4|TRBJ1-2
CASSSPGQGAEGYTF
>TRBV5-1|TRBJ1-6
CASSFRQGSSYNSPLHF
>TRBV10-3|TRBJ2-5
CAISESGRGSETQYF